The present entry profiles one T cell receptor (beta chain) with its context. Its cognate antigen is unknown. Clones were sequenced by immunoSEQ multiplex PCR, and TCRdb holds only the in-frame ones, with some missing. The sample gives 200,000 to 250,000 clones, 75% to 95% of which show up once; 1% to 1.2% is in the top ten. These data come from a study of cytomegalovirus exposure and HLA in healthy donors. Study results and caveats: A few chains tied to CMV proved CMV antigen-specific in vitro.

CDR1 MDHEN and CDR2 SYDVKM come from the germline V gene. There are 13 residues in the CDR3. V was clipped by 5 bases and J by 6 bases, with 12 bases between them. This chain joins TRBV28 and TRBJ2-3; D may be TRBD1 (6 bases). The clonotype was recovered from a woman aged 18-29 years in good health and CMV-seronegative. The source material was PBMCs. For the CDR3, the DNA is TGTGCCAGCAGTCCAACAGGGCTGGATACGCAGTATTTT. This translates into CASSPTGLDTQYF.